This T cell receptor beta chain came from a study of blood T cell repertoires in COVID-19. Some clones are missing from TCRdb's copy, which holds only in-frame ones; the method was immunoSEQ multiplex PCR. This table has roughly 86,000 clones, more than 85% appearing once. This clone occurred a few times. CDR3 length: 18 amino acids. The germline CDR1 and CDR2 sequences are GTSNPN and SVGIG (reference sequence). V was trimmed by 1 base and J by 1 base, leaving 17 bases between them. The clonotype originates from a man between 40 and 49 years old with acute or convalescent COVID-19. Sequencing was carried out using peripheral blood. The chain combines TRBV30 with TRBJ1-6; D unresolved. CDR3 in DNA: TGTGCCTGGAGTGCATCCGGCGTTTGGAGTTCCTATAATTCACCCCTCCACTTT. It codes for CAWSASGVWSSYNSPLHF.